These T cell receptor beta chains were read from a single sample in a study of T cells after yellow fever vaccination. TCRdb passed the 5' RACE reads through MiXCR, listing each CDR3 protein once. Here the sample spans 230,000 or so distinct CDR3 sequences, 3.6% being singletons. Specimen: PBMCs, collected 15 days after the yellow fever booster vaccination. The receptors derive from a man aged 18 to 30 who received the YFV17D yellow fever vaccine. Both conserved end residues are part of each CDR3. The D gene is left open where the match is weak. Clone size is shown for a subset of rows, as once, few, many or a class of expanded clone.

>12|TRBV10-3|-|TRBJ1-1|many
CAMGGLNTEAFF
TGTGCCATGGGAGGGTTGAACACTGAAGCTTTCTTT
>16|TRBV7-3|TRBD2|TRBJ2-1|many
CASSPASGGAYNEQFF
TGTGCCAGCAGCCCCGCTAGCGGGGGGGCCTACAATGAGCAGTTCTTC
>15|TRBV7-2|-|TRBJ2-1|-
CATSLFIGGRNEQFF
TGTGCCACCTCGCTTTTTATAGGGGGTCGAAATGAGCAGTTCTTC
>12|TRBV18|-|TRBJ2-7|many
CASSPRAYEQYF
TGTGCCAGCTCACCCCGTGCCTACGAGCAGTACTTC
>16|TRBV5-1|-|TRBJ1-6|many
CASSPYPDAGGSPLHF
TGCGCCAGCAGCCCTTACCCGGACGCCGGCGGGTCACCCCTCCACTTT
>13|TRBV30|-|TRBJ1-3|many
CAWSATPGNTIYF
TGTGCCTGGAGTGCAACACCGGGAAACACCATATATTTT
>16|TRBV5-1|-|TRBJ1-2|many
CASSDIPGDPNYGYTF
TGCGCCAGCAGCGACATCCCAGGAGACCCTAACTATGGCTACACCTTC
>11|TRBV5-8|-|TRBJ2-5|many
CASSTQETQYF
TGTGCCAGCAGCACCCAAGAGACCCAGTACTTC
>14|TRBV4-1|-|TRBJ1-2|many
CASSQDLTVSLYTF
TGCGCCAGCAGCCAAGATCTGACAGTCAGTCTCTACACCTTC
>15|TRBV6-2/TRBV6-3|TRBD2|TRBJ2-5|many
CASSAWTGGWETQYF
TGTGCCAGTTCCGCTTGGACGGGGGGATGGGAGACCCAGTACTTC
>12|TRBV3-1|-|TRBJ2-5|many
CASSRISRVQYF
TGTGCCAGCAGCCGGATCAGCAGGGTCCAGTACTTC
>15|TRBV5-1|-|TRBJ1-1|many
CASSLGARTNTEAFF
TGCGCCAGCAGCTTGGGGGCTCGGACGAACACTGAAGCTTTCTTT
>14|TRBV6-5|TRBD1|TRBJ1-2|many
CASRRTGGTYGYTF
TGTGCCAGCAGACGGACAGGGGGCACCTATGGCTACACCTTC
>16|TRBV5-6|-|TRBJ1-2|-
CASSFLGSRGPYGYTF
TGTGCCAGCAGCTTCCTAGGCTCACGGGGCCCATATGGCTACACCTTC
>16|TRBV4-1|-|TRBJ2-5|many
CASSQGSRAFSETQYF
TGCGCCAGCAGCCAAGGCTCCAGGGCGTTTAGTGAGACCCAGTACTTC
>15|TRBV12-3/TRBV12-4|-|TRBJ2-1|-
CASSLTQGGMDEQFF
TGTGCCAGCAGTTTAACTCAGGGGGGCATGGATGAGCAGTTCTTC
>12|TRBV7-2|-|TRBJ2-3|many
CASSLYTDTQYF
TGTGCCAGCTCTCTTTACACAGATACGCAGTATTTT
>14|TRBV10-3|TRBD2|TRBJ2-3|many
CAIMGLAGTDTQYF
TGTGCCATCATGGGACTAGCGGGCACAGATACGCAGTATTTT
>16|TRBV4-1|-|TRBJ2-2|many
CASSPLEGGLIGELFF
TGCGCCAGCAGCCCCCTCGAGGGGGGGCTTATCGGGGAGCTGTTTTTT
>11|TRBV12-3/TRBV12-4|-|TRBJ1-2|many
CASSLNYGYTF
TGTGCCAGCAGTTTAAACTATGGCTACACCTTC
>13|TRBV4-3|-|TRBJ2-3|many
CASSQASGDTQYF
TGCGCCAGCAGCCAAGCTTCGGGTGATACGCAGTATTTT
>15|TRBV7-2|-|TRBJ2-5|many
CASSPLGLTQETQYF
TGTGCCAGCAGCCCCCTCGGGCTAACTCAAGAGACCCAGTACTTC
>17|TRBV12-3/TRBV12-4|-|TRBJ1-1|many
CASSAFESSSMNTEAFF
TGTGCCAGCAGTGCGTTTGAGAGTTCCTCCATGAACACTGAAGCTTTCTTT
>14|TRBV4-1|-|TRBJ2-2|-
CASGPGMHSGELFF
TGCGCCAGCGGCCCAGGAATGCACAGCGGGGAGCTGTTTTTT